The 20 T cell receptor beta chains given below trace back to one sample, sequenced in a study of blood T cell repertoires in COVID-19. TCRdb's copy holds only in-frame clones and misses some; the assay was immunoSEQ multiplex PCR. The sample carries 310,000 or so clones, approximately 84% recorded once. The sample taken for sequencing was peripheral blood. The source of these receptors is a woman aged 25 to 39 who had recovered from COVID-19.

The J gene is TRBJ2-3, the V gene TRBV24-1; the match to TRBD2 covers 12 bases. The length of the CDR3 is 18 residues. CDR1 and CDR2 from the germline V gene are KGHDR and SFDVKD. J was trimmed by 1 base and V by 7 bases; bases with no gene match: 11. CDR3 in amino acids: CATRISSTSGGRTDTQYF. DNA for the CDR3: TGTGCCACCAGGATTTCCTCCACTAGCGGGGGGCGCACAGATACGCAGTATTTT.

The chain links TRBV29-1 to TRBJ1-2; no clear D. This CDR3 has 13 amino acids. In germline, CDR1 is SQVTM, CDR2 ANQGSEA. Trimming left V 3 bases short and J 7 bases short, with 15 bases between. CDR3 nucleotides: TGCAGCGTTGATGGGTGGGCAGGTGGTGGCTACACCTTC. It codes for CSVDGWAGGGYTF.

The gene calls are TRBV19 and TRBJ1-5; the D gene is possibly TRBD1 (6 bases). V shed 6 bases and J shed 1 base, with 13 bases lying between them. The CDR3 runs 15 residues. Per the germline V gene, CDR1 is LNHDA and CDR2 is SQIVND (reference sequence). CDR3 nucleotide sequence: TGTGCCAGTAGCGCTCCACAGGGAAGCAATCAGCCCCAGCATTTT. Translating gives CASSAPQGSNQPQHF.

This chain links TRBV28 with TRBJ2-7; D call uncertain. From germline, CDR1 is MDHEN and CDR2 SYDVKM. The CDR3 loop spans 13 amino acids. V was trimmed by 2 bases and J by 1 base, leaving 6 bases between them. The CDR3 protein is CASSLVRSYEQYF. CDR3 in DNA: TGTGCCAGCAGTTTAGTCAGATCCTACGAGCAGTACTTC.

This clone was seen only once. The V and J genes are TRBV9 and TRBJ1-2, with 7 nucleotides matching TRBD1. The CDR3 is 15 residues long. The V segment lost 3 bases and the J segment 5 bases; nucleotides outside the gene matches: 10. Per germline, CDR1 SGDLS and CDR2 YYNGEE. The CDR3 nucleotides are TGTGCCAGCAGCGCCCCCGGACAGGCTCTTTATGGCTACACCTTC. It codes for CASSAPGQALYGYTF.

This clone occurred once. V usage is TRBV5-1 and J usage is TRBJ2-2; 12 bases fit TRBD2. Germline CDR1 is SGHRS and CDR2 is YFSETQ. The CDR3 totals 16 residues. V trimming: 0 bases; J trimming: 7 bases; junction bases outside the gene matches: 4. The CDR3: CASSLVTSGRIGELFF. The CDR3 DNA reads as TGCGCCAGCAGCTTGGTGACTAGCGGGAGAATCGGGGAGCTGTTTTTT.

CDR3 protein: CASSLYKGYEQYF. For the CDR3, the DNA is TGTGCCAGCAGTTTATATAAGGGGTACGAGCAGTACTTC. The chain links TRBV27 to TRBJ2-7, with D perhaps TRBD1 (5 bases). This CDR3 comprises 13 residues. V lost 1 base and J 4 bases, leaving 8 bases between the germline ends. Germline CDR1 reads MNHEY; CDR2 reads SMNVEV (reference sequence).

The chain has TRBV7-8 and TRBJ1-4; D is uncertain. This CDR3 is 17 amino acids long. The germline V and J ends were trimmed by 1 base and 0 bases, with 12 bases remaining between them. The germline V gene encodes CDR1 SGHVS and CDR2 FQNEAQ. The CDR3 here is CASSLDSTVATNEKLFF. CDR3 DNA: TGTGCCAGCAGCTTAGACAGCACCGTTGCAACTAATGAAAAACTGTTTTTT. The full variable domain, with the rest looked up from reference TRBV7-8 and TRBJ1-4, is GAGVSQSPRYKVAKRGQDVALRCDPISGHVSLFWYQQALGQGPEFLTYFQNEAQLDKSGLPSDRFFAERPEGSVSTLKIQRTQQEDSAVYLCASSLDSTVATNEKLFFGSGTQLSVL.

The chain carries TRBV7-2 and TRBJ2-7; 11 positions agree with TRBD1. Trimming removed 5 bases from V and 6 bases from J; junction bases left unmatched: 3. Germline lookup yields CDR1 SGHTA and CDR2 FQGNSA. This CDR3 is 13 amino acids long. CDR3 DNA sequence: TGTGCCAGCAGCCCGGGGACAGGGGGCGAGCAGTACTTC. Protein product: CASSPGTGGEQYF. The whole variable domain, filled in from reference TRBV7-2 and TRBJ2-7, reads GAGVSQSPSNKVTEKGKDVELRCDPISGHTALYWYRQSLGQGLEFLIYFQGNSAPDKSGLPSDRFSAERTGGSVSTLTIQRTQQEDSAVYLCASSPGTGGEQYFGPGTRLTVT.

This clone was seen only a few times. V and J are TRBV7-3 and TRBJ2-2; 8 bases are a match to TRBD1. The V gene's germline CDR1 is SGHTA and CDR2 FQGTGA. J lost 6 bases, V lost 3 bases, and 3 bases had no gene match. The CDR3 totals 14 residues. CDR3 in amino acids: CASSFDRGSGELFF. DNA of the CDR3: TGTGCCAGCAGCTTCGACAGGGGTTCCGGGGAGCTGTTTTTT.

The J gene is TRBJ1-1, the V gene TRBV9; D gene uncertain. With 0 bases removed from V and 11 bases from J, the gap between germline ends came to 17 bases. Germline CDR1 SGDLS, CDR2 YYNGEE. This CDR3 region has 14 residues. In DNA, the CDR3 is TGTGCCAGCAGCGTAGAGGATTTTGAGGTGGAGGCTTTCTTT. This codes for CASSVEDFEVEAFF. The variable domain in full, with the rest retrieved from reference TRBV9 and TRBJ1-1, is DSGVTQTPKHLITATGQRVTLRCSPRSGDLSVYWYQQSLDQGLQFLIQYYNGEERAKGNILERFSAQQFPDLHSELNLSSLELGDSALYFCASSVEDFEVEAFFGQGTRLTVV.

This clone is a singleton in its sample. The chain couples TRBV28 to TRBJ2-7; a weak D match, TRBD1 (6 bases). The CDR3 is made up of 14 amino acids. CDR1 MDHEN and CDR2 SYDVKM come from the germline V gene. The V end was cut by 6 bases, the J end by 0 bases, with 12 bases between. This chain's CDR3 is CASSYRTDSYEQYF. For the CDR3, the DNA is TGTGCCAGCAGCTACAGGACAGACTCCTACGAGCAGTACTTC.

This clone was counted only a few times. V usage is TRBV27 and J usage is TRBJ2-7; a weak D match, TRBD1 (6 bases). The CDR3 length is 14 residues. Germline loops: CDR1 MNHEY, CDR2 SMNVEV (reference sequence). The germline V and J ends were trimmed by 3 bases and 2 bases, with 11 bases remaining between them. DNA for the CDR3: TGTGCCAGCAGTTTCGTTCAGGGGACCTACGAGCAGTACTTC. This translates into CASSFVQGTYEQYF.

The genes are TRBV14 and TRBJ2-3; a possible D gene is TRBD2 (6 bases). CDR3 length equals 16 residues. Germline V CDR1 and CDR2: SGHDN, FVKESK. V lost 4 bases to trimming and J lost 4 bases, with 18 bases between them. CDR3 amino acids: CASSRNKAGSPDTQYF. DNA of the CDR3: TGTGCCAGCAGCCGAAATAAAGCGGGTTCCCCAGATACGCAGTATTTT. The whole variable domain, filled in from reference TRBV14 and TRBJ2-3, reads EAGVTQFPSHSVIEKGQTVTLRCDPISGHDNLYWYRRVMGKEIKFLLHFVKESKQDESGMPNNRFLAERTGGTYSTLKVQPAELEDSGVYFCASSRNKAGSPDTQYFGPGTRLTVL.

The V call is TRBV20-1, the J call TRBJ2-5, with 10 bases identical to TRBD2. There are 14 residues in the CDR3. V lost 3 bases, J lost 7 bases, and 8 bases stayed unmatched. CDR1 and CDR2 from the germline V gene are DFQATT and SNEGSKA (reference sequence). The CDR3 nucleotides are TGCAGTGCTAGTGCTAGCGGGGGAACCGGGACCCAGTACTTC. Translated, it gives CSASASGGTGTQYF.

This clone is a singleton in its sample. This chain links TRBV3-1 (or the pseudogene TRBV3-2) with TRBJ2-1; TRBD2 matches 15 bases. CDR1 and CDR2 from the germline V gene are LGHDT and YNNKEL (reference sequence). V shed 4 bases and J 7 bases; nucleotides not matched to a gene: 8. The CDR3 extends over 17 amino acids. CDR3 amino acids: CASSPPGLAGGPNEQFF. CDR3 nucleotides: TGTGCCAGCAGCCCGCCGGGACTAGCGGGGGGTCCTAATGAGCAGTTCTTC.

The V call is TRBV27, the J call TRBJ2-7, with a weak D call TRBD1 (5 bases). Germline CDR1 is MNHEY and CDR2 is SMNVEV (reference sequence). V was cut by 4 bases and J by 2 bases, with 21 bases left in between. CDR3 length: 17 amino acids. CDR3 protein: CASSSVTGSGGPYEQYF. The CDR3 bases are TGTGCCAGCAGTTCGGTTACAGGATCAGGTGGGCCCTACGAGCAGTACTTC.

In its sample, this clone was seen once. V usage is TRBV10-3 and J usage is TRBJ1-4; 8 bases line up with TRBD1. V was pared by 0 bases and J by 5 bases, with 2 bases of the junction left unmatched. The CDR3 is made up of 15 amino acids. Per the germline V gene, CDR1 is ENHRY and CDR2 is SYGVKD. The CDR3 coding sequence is TGTGCCATCAGTGAGTCGAGACAGGGGAATGAAAAACTGTTTTTT. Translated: CAISESRQGNEKLFF.

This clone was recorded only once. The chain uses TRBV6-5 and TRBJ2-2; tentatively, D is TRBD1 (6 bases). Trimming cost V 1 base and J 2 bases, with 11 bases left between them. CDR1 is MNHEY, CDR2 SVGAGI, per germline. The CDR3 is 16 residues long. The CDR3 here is CASSYLGTSNTGELFF. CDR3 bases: TGTGCCAGCAGTTACTTGGGGACAAGTAACACCGGGGAGCTGTTTTTT.

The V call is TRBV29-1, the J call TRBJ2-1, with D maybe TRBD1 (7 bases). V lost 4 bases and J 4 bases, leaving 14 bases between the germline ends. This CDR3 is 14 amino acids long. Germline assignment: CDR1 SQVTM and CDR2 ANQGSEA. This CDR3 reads CSVVVTGTYNEQFF. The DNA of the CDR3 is TGCAGCGTTGTCGTGACAGGGACTTACAATGAGCAGTTCTTC.